Described below is a single TCR beta chain sequence and its context. These data belong to a study of blood T cell repertoires in COVID-19. Study-wide background: The United States, Italy and Spain supplied acute and convalescent COVID-19 samples. PBMCs, B-cell-depleted T cells, or T cells were the source of the cDNA or gDNA that made up the material.

Sequenced by immunoSEQ multiplex PCR; TCRdb stores in-frame clones only, minus some. This table has about 270,000 clones, around 86% appearing once. The germline V and J ends were trimmed by 1 base and 2 bases, with 5 bases remaining between them. The CDR3 runs 13 residues. Germline values: CDR1 LNHNV, CDR2 YYDKDF (reference sequence). This chain uses TRBV15 with TRBJ1-2; D uncertain. Sequencing input: peripheral blood. This TCR derives from a man between 40 and 49 years old with active or convalescent COVID-19. In nucleotides, the CDR3 is TGTGCCACCAGCAGAGGCCAGAACTATGGCTACACCTTC. Translation: CATSRGQNYGYTF.